A selection of T cell receptor beta chains follows, all from one sample in a study of shared T cell receptors in the human thymus. Assay used: immunoSEQ multiplex PCR; TCRdb lists only in-frame clones, some missing. The sample lists under 450,000 clones, roughly 94% occurring once. Sequenced material: thymocytes. Source of these receptors: a human donor. CDR3s include the opening cysteine and the closing phenylalanine or tryptophan. A D gene is named only where the DNA matches it firmly. The size field is filled for only some rows; it gives once, few, many or a size class.

clone_size j_call cdr3_length v_call d_call cdr3_aa cdr3_nt
once TRBJ2-7 14 TRBV11-1 TRBD1 CASSRTRDSWEQYF TGTGCCAGCAGTCGAACTCGGGACAGTTGGGAGCAGTACTTC
NA TRBJ2-7 15 TRBV5-1 NA CASSSLGGTSYEQYF TGCGCCAGCAGCTCGTTAGGGGGGACCTCCTACGAGCAGTACTTC
NA TRBJ2-5 14 TRBV2 TRBD2 CASSEASGVGAQYF TGTGCCAGCAGTGAGGCTAGCGGGGTAGGGGCCCAGTACTTC
NA TRBJ1-1 13 TRBV14 NA CASSHSGTGEAFF TGTGCCAGCAGCCATTCCGGGACGGGGGAAGCTTTCTTT
NA TRBJ2-5 18 TRBV18 TRBD2 CASSRPGTSGRDGETQYF TGTGCCAGCTCACGACCCGGGACTAGCGGGAGAGACGGCGAGACCCAGTACTTC
NA TRBJ2-3 16 TRBV10-3 TRBD2 CAISEEIAGHTDTQYF TGTGCCATCAGTGAGGAAATAGCGGGACACACAGATACGCAGTATTTT
NA TRBJ1-5 16 TRBV19 NA CASSIAKRYSNQPQHF TGTGCCAGTAGTATAGCTAAGCGCTATAGCAATCAGCCCCAGCATTTT
NA TRBJ2-6 20 TRBV5-8 NA CASSLQLVGHASSGANVLTF TGTGCCAGCAGCTTGCAGTTGGTGGGACACGCGAGCTCTGGGGCCAACGTCCTGACTTTC
NA TRBJ2-7 15 TRBV19 NA CASSTLDFGAYEQYF TGTGCCAGTAGTACCCTAGACTTTGGGGCCTACGAGCAGTACTTC
NA TRBJ1-5 14 TRBV27 NA CASSPGRGDQPQHF TGTGCCAGCAGTCCGGGCCGCGGGGATCAGCCCCAGCATTTT
NA TRBJ1-1 13 TRBV29-1 NA CSVEDRPNTEAFF TGCAGCGTTGAAGATCGTCCGAACACTGAAGCTTTCTTT
NA TRBJ1-2 12 TRBV25-1 NA CASISAHGGYTF TGTGCCAGCATTAGCGCCCACGGGGGCTACACCTTC
NA TRBJ2-5 16 TRBV7-6 NA CASSHRSLRHQETQYF TGTGCCAGCAGTCATAGGAGTTTAAGGCACCAAGAGACCCAGTACTTC
NA TRBJ2-5 15 TRBV15 NA CATSRVARVEETQYF TGTGCCACCAGCAGAGTAGCGCGCGTGGAAGAGACCCAGTACTTC
NA TRBJ2-7 13 TRBV6-4 NA CASSNLLGWEQYF TGTGCCAGCAGTAACCTCCTGGGTTGGGAGCAGTACTTC
NA TRBJ1-1 19 TRBV10-1 TRBD1 CASSSMDRDEGGLNTEAFF TGCGCCAGCAGTTCGATGGACAGGGACGAGGGTGGATTGAACACTGAAGCTTTCTTT
NA TRBJ2-7 16 TRBV5-4 TRBD2 CASSLNRRETTYEQYF TGTGCCAGCAGCTTAAATCGGCGGGAGACCACCTACGAGCAGTACTTC
NA TRBJ1-5 15 TRBV7-2 TRBD1 CASSSQGAPDQPQHF TGTGCCAGCAGCTCTCAGGGGGCGCCGGATCAGCCCCAGCATTTT
once TRBJ1-5 13 TRBV28 NA CASSSGSNQPQHF TGTGCCAGCAGCTCAGGCAGCAATCAGCCCCAGCATTTT
NA TRBJ1-1 13 TRBV6-6 NA CASSYKLNTEAFF TGTGCCAGCAGTTACAAACTGAACACTGAAGCTTTCTTT
NA TRBJ1-5 17 TRBV27 TRBD1 CASSSELDRGSNQPQHF TGTGCCAGCAGTTCCGAATTGGACAGGGGGAGCAATCAGCCCCAGCATTTT
NA TRBJ2-1 16 TRBV9 TRBD1 CASSYGDRANLGEQFF TGTGCCAGCAGCTACGGGGACAGGGCTAATTTAGGTGAGCAGTTCTTC
NA TRBJ2-1 13 TRBV7-6 TRBD2 CASSSGTIDEQFF TGTGCCAGCAGCTCCGGGACTATTGATGAGCAGTTCTTC
NA TRBJ2-1 18 TRBV2 NA CASSTYICRDIHYNEQFF TGTGCCAGCAGTACCTACATTTGCCGGGACATTCACTACAATGAGCAGTTCTTC
NA TRBJ1-1 14 TRBV7-2 NA CASSLGYSGKEAFF TGTGCCAGCAGCTTAGGGTATAGTGGGAAAGAAGCTTTCTTT
NA TRBJ2-7 16 TRBV28 NA CASSSDSGGSSYEQYF TGTGCCAGCAGCTCGGACTCCGGGGGCTCCTCCTACGAGCAGTACTTC
NA TRBJ2-7 14 TRBV27 NA CASSLNADTCEQYF TGTGCCAGCAGTTTGAATGCGGATACCTGCGAGCAGTACTTC
NA TRBJ2-2 16 TRBV9 TRBD2 CASSAGLAVNTGELFF TGTGCCAGCAGCGCTGGACTAGCGGTGAACACCGGGGAGCTGTTTTTT
NA TRBJ1-4 16 TRBV6-5 NA CASSYSMRPTNEKLFF TGTGCCAGCAGTTACTCCATGAGACCGACTAATGAAAAACTGTTTTTT
NA TRBJ2-5 15 TRBV27 NA CASSLRGGEAETQYF TGTGCCAGCAGTTTAAGAGGGGGAGAGGCGGAGACCCAGTACTTC
NA TRBJ1-5 20 TRBV5-8 NA CASSLLPGPSLPKGNQPQHF TGTGCCAGCAGCTTATTACCGGGACCCTCGTTACCAAAGGGCAATCAGCCCCAGCATTTT
NA TRBJ2-1 17 TRBV4-1 NA CASSQDRGRDYYNEQFF TGCGCCAGCAGCCAAGATCGGGGTCGGGATTATTACAATGAGCAGTTCTTC
NA TRBJ2-7 16 TRBV10-1 NA CASSESANVPSYEQYF TGCGCCAGCAGTGAGTCAGCCAATGTCCCCTCCTACGAGCAGTACTTC
once TRBJ2-5 15 TRBV4-2 TRBD2 CASSQDASGLETQYF TGTGCCAGCAGCCAAGATGCTAGCGGACTAGAGACCCAGTACTTC
NA TRBJ2-6 18 TRBV5-6 TRBD1 CASSWADRGSDGANVLTF TGTGCCAGCAGCTGGGCCGACAGGGGATCGGACGGGGCCAACGTCCTGACTTTC
NA TRBJ2-7 14 TRBV6-5 NA CASSYGKRFYEQYF TGTGCCAGCAGTTACGGAAAAAGGTTCTACGAGCAGTACTTC
NA TRBJ1-1 14 TRBV7-3 NA CASSNTESDTEAFF TGTGCCAGCAGCAACACAGAGAGTGACACTGAAGCTTTCTTT
NA TRBJ2-1 18 TRBV14 NA CASSQVSPAGIIYNEQFF TGTGCCAGCAGCCAAGTTAGTCCCGCGGGGATAATCTACAATGAGCAGTTCTTC
NA TRBJ2-1 19 TRBV15 TRBD2 CATGGAGSRLAGVYNEQFF TGTGCCACCGGTGGGGCAGGATCCCGACTAGCGGGAGTTTACAATGAGCAGTTCTTC
NA TRBJ1-2 15 TRBV5-1 TRBD1 CASRPGQPTKYGYTF TGCGCCAGCAGGCCGGGACAGCCGACTAAATATGGCTACACCTTC
NA TRBJ2-7 14 TRBV5-4 TRBD2 CASSRGTSGYEQYF TGTGCCAGCAGCAGGGGGACTAGCGGCTACGAGCAGTACTTC
once TRBJ1-4 17 TRBV11-2 NA CASSPPRGTATNEKLFF TGTGCCAGCAGCCCCCCGAGGGGAACTGCAACTAATGAAAAACTGTTTTTT
NA TRBJ2-3 18 TRBV12-1 NA CASSFGLWNTGDTDTQYF TGTGCCAGCAGCTTTGGTCTCTGGAATACAGGGGACACAGATACGCAGTATTTT
NA TRBJ2-1 14 TRBV5-3 NA CARSSPTVYNEQFF TGTGCCAGAAGCTCCCCGACTGTATACAATGAGCAGTTCTTC
NA TRBJ2-7 14 TRBV7-3 NA CASSSLGRDDEQYF TGTGCCAGCAGCTCCCTAGGCCGTGACGACGAGCAGTACTTC
NA TRBJ2-3 17 TRBV7-2 TRBD2 CASSFKEAGSVTDTQYF TGTGCCAGCAGCTTCAAAGAAGCGGGGAGTGTGACAGATACGCAGTATTTT
NA TRBJ1-3 16 TRBV13 TRBD1 CASSCWGQESGNTIYF TGTGCCAGCAGCTGCTGGGGACAGGAGTCTGGAAACACCATATATTTT
NA TRBJ2-7 18 TRBV19 TRBD2 CASSPPGMTSEQSYEQYF TGTGCCAGTAGTCCTCCAGGGATGACTAGCGAGCAATCGTACGAGCAGTACTTC
once TRBJ2-5 15 TRBV7-2 TRBD2 CASSFMGLAKETQYF TGTGCCAGCAGCTTTATGGGACTAGCCAAAGAGACCCAGTACTTC
NA TRBJ2-1 14 TRBV28 TRBD2 CASSLRSGSNEQFF TGTGCCAGCAGTTTAAGGAGCGGGAGTAATGAGCAGTTCTTC